This T cell receptor (beta chain) was recovered during a study of shared clonotypes between healthy human individuals. The assay was immunoSEQ multiplex PCR, and TCRdb's table has in-frame clones only and misses some. The profile shows a few hundred thousand clones, 70% to 80% of them singletons. Points from the study as a whole: Expectations were that clonotype sharing among donors would be affected by sequencing depth.

This clone was seen a few times. Its matching antigen is unknown. V was shortened by 10 bases and J by 2 bases, with 20 bases between the two germline ends. The V gene's germline CDR1 is SGHRS and CDR2 YFSETQ. The CDR3 is 15 residues long. The healthy adult donors were HIV-negative and reported no recent acute infections or vaccinations. The sample was PBMCs. The genes are TRBV5-1 and TRBJ2-3, with D possibly matching TRBD2 (5 bases). The sequence derives from a woman between 35 and 50 years old in good health. Some clones in this sample may be carry-over from other donors' samples. CDR3 in DNA: TGCGCCGGCTCGCAAGGGAGCCCCGACACAGATACGCAGTATTTT. Residues: CAGSQGSPDTDTQYF. The complete variable domain, with remaining parts taken from reference TRBV5-1 and TRBJ2-3, reads KAGVTQTPRYLIKTRGQQVTLSCSPISGHRSVSWYQQTPGQGLQFLFEYFSETQRNKGNFPGRFSGRQFSNSRSEMNVSTLELGDSALYLCAGSQGSPDTDTQYFGPGTRLTVL.